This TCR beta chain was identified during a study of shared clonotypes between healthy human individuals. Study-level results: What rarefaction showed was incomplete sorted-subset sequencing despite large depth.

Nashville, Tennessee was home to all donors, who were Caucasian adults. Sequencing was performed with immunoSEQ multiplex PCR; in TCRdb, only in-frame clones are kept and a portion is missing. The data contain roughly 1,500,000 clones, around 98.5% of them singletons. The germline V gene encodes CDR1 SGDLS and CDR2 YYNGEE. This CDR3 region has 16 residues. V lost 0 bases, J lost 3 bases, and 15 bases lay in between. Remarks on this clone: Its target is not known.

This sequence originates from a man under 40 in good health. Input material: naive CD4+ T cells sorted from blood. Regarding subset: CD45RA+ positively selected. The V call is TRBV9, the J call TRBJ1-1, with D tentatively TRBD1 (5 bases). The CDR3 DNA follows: TGTGCCAGCAGCGTAGAAGCCGCCAGGGACTACACTGAAGCTTTCTTT. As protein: CASSVEAARDYTEAFF. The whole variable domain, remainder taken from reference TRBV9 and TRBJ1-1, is DSGVTQTPKHLITATGQRVTLRCSPRSGDLSVYWYQQSLDQGLQFLIQYYNGEERAKGNILERFSAQQFPDLHSELNLSSLELGDSALYFCASSVEAARDYTEAFFGQGTRLTVV.